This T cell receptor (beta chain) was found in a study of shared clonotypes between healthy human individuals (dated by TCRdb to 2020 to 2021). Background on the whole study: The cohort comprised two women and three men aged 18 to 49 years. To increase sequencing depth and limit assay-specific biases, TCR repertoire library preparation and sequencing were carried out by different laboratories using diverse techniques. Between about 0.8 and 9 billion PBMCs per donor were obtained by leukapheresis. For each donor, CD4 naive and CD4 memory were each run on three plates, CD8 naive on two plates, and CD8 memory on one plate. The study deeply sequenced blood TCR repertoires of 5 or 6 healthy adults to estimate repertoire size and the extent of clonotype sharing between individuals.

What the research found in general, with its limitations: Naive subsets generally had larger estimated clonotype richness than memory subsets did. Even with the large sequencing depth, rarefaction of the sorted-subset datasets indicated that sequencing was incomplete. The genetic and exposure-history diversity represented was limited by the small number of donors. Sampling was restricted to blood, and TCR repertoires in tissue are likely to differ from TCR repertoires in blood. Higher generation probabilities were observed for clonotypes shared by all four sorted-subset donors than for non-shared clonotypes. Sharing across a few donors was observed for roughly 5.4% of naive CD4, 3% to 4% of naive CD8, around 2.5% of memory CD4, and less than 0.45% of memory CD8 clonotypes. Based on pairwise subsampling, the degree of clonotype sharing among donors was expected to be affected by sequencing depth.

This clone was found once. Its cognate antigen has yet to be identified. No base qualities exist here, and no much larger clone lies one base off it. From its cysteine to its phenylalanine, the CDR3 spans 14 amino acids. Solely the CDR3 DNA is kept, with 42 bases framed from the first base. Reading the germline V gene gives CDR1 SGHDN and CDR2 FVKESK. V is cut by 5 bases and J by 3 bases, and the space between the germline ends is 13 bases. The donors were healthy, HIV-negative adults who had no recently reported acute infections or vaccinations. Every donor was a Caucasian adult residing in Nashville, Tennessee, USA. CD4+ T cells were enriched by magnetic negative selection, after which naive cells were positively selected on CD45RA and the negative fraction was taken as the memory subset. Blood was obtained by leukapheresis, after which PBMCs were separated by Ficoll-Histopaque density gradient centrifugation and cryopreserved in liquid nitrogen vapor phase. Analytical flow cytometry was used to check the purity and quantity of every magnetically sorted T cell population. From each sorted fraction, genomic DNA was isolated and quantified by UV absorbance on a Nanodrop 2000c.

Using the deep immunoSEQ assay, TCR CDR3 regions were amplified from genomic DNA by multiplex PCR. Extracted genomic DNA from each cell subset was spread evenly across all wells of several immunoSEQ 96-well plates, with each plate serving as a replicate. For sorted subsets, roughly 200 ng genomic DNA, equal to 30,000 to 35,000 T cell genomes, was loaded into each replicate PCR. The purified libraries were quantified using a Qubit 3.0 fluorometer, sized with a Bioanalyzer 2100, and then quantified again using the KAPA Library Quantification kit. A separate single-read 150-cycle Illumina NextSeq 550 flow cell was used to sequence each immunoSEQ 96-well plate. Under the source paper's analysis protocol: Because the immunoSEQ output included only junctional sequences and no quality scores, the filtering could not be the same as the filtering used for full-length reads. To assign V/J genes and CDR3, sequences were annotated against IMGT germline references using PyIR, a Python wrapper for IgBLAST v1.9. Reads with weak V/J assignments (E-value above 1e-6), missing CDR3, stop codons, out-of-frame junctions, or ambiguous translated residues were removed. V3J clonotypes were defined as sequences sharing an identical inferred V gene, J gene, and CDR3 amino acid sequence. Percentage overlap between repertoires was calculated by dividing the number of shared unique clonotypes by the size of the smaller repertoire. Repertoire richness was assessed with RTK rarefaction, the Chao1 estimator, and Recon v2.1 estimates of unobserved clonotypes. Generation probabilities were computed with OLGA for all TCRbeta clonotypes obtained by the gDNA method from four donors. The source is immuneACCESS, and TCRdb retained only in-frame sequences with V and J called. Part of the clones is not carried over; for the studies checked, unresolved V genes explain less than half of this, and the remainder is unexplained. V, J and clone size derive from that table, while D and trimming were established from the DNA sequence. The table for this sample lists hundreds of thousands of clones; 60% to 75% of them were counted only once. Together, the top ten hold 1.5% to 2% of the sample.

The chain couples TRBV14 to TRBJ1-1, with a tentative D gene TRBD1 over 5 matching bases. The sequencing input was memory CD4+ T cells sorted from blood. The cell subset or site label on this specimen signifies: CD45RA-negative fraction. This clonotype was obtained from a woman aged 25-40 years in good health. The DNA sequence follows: TGTGCCAGCAGCATTATGTCGGGGCACACTGAAGCTTTCTTT. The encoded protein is CASSIMSGHTEAFF.